Sequencing of this TCR beta chain was carried out in a study of response to subunit inactivated influenza vaccine. General study results and limits: Authors suggested each seasonal flu vaccination may recruit only limited numbers of new T cells.

TCRdb reprocessed the RT-PCR reads with MiXCR, giving one entry per CDR3 protein. The profile shows around 650,000 distinct CDR3 sequences, 15% to 17% of them singletons. Trimming pared 5 bases from V and 0 bases from J, leaving 22 bases between. Germline V gene data show CDR1 as WSHSY and CDR2 as SAAADI. CDR3 length: 18 amino acids. Regarding this clonotype: Its antigen remains unidentified.

This chain links TRBV10-2 with TRBJ1-1; D gene uncertain. Sequences were derived from PBMCs from blood, sampled 11 to 12 days after vaccination. The receptor was derived from a man over 45 who received an inactivated influenza vaccine. The CDR3 DNA reads TGCGCCAGCAGTCCCGACTTGTTCTTTGCAAGCATGAACACTGAAGCTTTCTTT. It yields the protein CASSPDLFFASMNTEAFF.